The clone carrying this TCR beta chain has just a few counts. The antigen is undetermined. Some clones are missing from TCRdb's copy, which holds only in-frame ones; the method was immunoSEQ multiplex PCR. In the table there are 66,000 or so clones, 70% to 75% of which are singletons. At the end of about ten days of culture, CD4+ T cells were isolated. Vaccine administered to participants consisted of two doses of either BNT162b2 or mRNA-1273. On day 3 and again on day 7, half the medium was replaced with IL-2 medium. The sample comes from a study of vaccination effects on CD4 cells after COVID-19. Trimming cost V 2 bases and J 6 bases, with 13 bases left between them. The CDR3 runs to 13 residues. CDR1 and CDR2 from the germline V gene are GTSNPN and SVGIG (reference sequence).

The gene calls are TRBV30 and TRBJ1-1, with D maybe TRBD1 (5 bases). The origin of this receptor is a human donor who received a COVID-19 vaccine. Sequences were derived from CD4+ T cells from PBMCs cultured without peptide, sampled after COVID-19 vaccination. CDR3: CAWSHGHSPEAFF. The CDR3 DNA is TGTGCCTGGAGTCACGGACACTCTCCTGAAGCTTTCTTT. The variable domain in full, with the rest retrieved from reference TRBV30 and TRBJ1-1, is SQTIHQWPATLVQPVGSPLSLECTVEGTSNPNLYWYRQAAGRGLQLLFYSVGIGQISSEVPQNLSASRPQDRQFILSSKKLLLSDSGFYLCAWSHGHSPEAFFGQGTRLTVV.